These T cell receptor beta chains were read from a single sample in a study of human T cells and chemical hapten exposure. TCRdb itself ran the RACE reads through MiXCR, one entry per CDR3 protein. Among about 250,000 distinct CDR3 sequences listed, 7.5% to 9% were seen once. Sequences were derived from whole blood, sampled in connection with sensitization to the hapten diphenylcyclopropenone (DPC). The source is a young man with alopecia areata. Some clones in this sample may be carry-over from other donors' samples. CDR3s include the opening cysteine and the closing phenylalanine or tryptophan. A D gene is named only where the DNA matches it firmly. Clone size is not always given. Where it is, it says once, few, many or a class for expanded clones.

CDR3 length	clone size	J gene	V gene	D gene	CDR3 DNA	CDR3 protein
16	few	TRBJ2-4	TRBV4-3	.	TGCGCCAGCAGCCAAGTTCAGTACCTTGCCAAAAACATTCAGTACTTC	CASSQVQYLAKNIQYF
15	.	TRBJ2-3	TRBV5-1	.	TGCGCCAGCAGCCAATCCACAGAGGTTAGGGGTACGCAGTATTTT	CASSQSTEVRGTQYF
13	.	TRBJ1-1	TRBV4-2	TRBD1	TGTGCCAGCAGTCACAGGGGAGGCACTGAAGCTTTCTTT	CASSHRGGTEAFF
15	few	TRBJ1-5	TRBV7-9	TRBD1	TGTGCCAGCAGCTTAGGGACAGGGGCACGACAGCCCCAGCATTTT	CASSLGTGARQPQHF
17	few	TRBJ2-2	TRBV12-3/TRBV12-4	TRBD1	TGTGCCAGCAGTTTGGTTGGGCAGGGGGCGAACACCGGGGAGCTGTTTTTT	CASSLVGQGANTGELFF
16	few	TRBJ1-5	TRBV10-3	.	TGTGCCATCAGTGAGGGACTGCCGGAGAAATATCAGCCCCAGCATTTT	CAISEGLPEKYQPQHF
12	few	TRBJ2-3	TRBV29-1	.	TGCAGCGTGGCCGTACCCGTAGATACGCAGTATTTT	CSVAVPVDTQYF
17	.	TRBJ2-3	TRBV7-2	.	TGTGCCAGCAGCTTAGCGCCTAAACAGCGTGGGACGGATACGCAGTATTTT	CASSLAPKQRGTDTQYF
17	.	TRBJ2-1	TRBV12-3/TRBV12-4	TRBD2	TGTGCCAGCGCAGTCTCCGTTGGACTAGCGGCCTACAATGAGCAGTTCTTC	CASAVSVGLAAYNEQFF
18	many	TRBJ2-5	TRBV7-2	TRBD1	TGTGCCAGCAAACTGGTCCCCCCCTACAGGACAGGGGAAGAGACCCAGTACTTC	CASKLVPPYRTGEETQYF
15	.	TRBJ1-5	TRBV5-1	.	TGCGCCAGCAGCTTGGAGGGCCTGAATGGGCAGCCCCAGCATTTT	CASSLEGLNGQPQHF
16	few	TRBJ1-1	TRBV11-2	.	TGTGCCAGCAGCGCCATCCTTCCCATCATTAACACTGAAGCTTTCTTT	CASSAILPIINTEAFF
15	.	TRBJ1-2	TRBV4-3	TRBD1	TGCGCCAGCAGCCTTTCCTTAGGACAGGATTATGGCTACACCTTC	CASSLSLGQDYGYTF
17	many	TRBJ2-2	TRBV6-4	.	TGTGCCAGCAGTCGTTACTCAGGGGTCATTAAGACCGGGGAGCTGTTTTTT	CASSRYSGVIKTGELFF
13	many	TRBJ1-1	TRBV7-2	.	TGTGCCAGCAGCCCCTATCTGAACACTGAAGCTTTCTTT	CASSPYLNTEAFF
14	few	TRBJ2-2	TRBV27	TRBD1	TGTGCCAGTAGGACAGGGGGTCGAACCGGGGAGCTGTTTTTT	CASRTGGRTGELFF
14	.	TRBJ1-6	TRBV7-9	.	TGTGCCAGCAAATCCGTCGGGTATAATTCACCCCTCCACTTT	CASKSVGYNSPLHF
13	few	TRBJ2-3	TRBV28	.	TGTGCCAGCACCACCCAGATAGCAGATACGCAGTATTTT	CASTTQIADTQYF
15	few	TRBJ1-5	TRBV27	TRBD1	TGTGCCAGCAGTTTGAGCAGGGGGAGTGTTCAGCCCCAGCATTTT	CASSLSRGSVQPQHF
17	.	TRBJ2-1	TRBV27	TRBD1	TGTGCCAGCAGACAGTCGGGGCAGGGGGCGCTGGGAAATGAGCAGTTCTTC	CASRQSGQGALGNEQFF
16	.	TRBJ2-3	TRBV6-6	TRBD1	TGTGCCAGCAGTTACTCAGGGGGCTTCTTCACAGATACGCAGTATTTT	CASSYSGGFFTDTQYF
14	.	TRBJ1-2	TRBV3-1	.	TGTGCCAGCAGCCAAGGGGCAGGGTCCTATGGCTACACCTTC	CASSQGAGSYGYTF
13	few	TRBJ2-1	TRBV5-4	.	TGTGCCAGCAGCCCAGGCAGGCGTGATGAGCAGTTCTTC	CASSPGRRDEQFF
16	few	TRBJ1-5	TRBV5-1	.	TGCGCCAGCAGCTTGGCCTGGCAGGGAGGCAATCAGCCCCAGCATTTT	CASSLAWQGGNQPQHF
16	few	TRBJ1-2	TRBV12-3/TRBV12-4	.	TGTGCCAGCAGTTTAGCGTCCCGGGGATACGGCTATGGCTACACCTTC	CASSLASRGYGYGYTF
14	.	TRBJ1-1	TRBV6-2/TRBV6-3	.	TGTGCCAGCAGTTTCCTACCACCGACGGCTGAAGCTTTCTTT	CASSFLPPTAEAFF
16	.	TRBJ2-4	TRBV7-9	TRBD1	TGTGCCAGCAGCTTCGCCGCTACCGGGACAGGGGGTTCGCAGTACTTC	CASSFAATGTGGSQYF
12	few	TRBJ1-4	TRBV28	.	TGTGCCAGCAGTCGGTTTAATGAAAAACTGTTTTTT	CASSRFNEKLFF
12	.	TRBJ2-5	TRBV7-9	.	TGTGCCCTCGCGAGTAATTCCGAGACCCAGTACTTC	CALASNSETQYF
17	.	TRBJ1-2	TRBV7-2	TRBD1	TGTGCCAGCAGCTTAGGGGGCAGGGGGCGTTATAACTATGGCTACACCTTC	CASSLGGRGRYNYGYTF
17	.	TRBJ2-3	TRBV4-3	.	TGCGCCAGCAGCCAGAACCGGGCCCCAGCGAACACAGATACGCAGTATTTT	CASSQNRAPANTDTQYF
14	few	TRBJ1-1	TRBV12-3/TRBV12-4	.	TGTGCCAGCAGTTGGAGTTTGGGGAACACTGAAGCTTTCTTT	CASSWSLGNTEAFF
15	few	TRBJ2-5	TRBV12-3/TRBV12-4	.	TGTGCCAGCAGTCTTCGACAGGATTTTCAAGAGACCCAGTACTTC	CASSLRQDFQETQYF
12	few	TRBJ1-1	TRBV20-1	.	TGCAGTGCTAGAGTCGGGGGTCAAGAAGCTTTCTTT	CSARVGGQEAFF
15	few	TRBJ1-2	TRBV7-2	.	TGTGCCAGCAGCCCGGACCCGGGGGCAGACTATGGCTACACCTTC	CASSPDPGADYGYTF
10	.	TRBJ2-1	TRBV7-2	.	TGTGCCACCTGGGGAGCTGAGCAGTTCTTC	CATWGAEQFF
14	few	TRBJ2-2	TRBV29-1	.	TGCAGCGCCGGGCCGCAGGGATACACCGGGGAGCTGTTTTTT	CSAGPQGYTGELFF
14	many	TRBJ1-6	TRBV12-3/TRBV12-4	.	TGTGCCAGCACCTCGACAGCTTATAATTCACCCCTCCACTTT	CASTSTAYNSPLHF
12	.	TRBJ1-1	TRBV11-2	.	TGTGCCAGCAGCCTGGACTCCAGTGAAGCTTTCTTT	CASSLDSSEAFF
15	many	TRBJ1-5	TRBV5-1	.	TGCGCCAGCAGCTTGTATGGATATAGCAATCAGCCCCAGCATTTT	CASSLYGYSNQPQHF
15	.	TRBJ1-4	TRBV5-1	.	TGCGCCAGCAGCTTGGCCTTAGGGACCGAAGAAAAACTGTTTTTT	CASSLALGTEEKLFF